This T cell receptor (beta chain) originates from a study of post-analysis software for immune sequencing data. As for the study in general: The courses of disease that were included comprised relapsing-remitting, secondary progressive and progressive-relapsing multiple sclerosis.

Built from TCR beta cDNA, the libraries had unique molecular identifiers in them. Using its own MiXCR run on the PCR reads, TCRdb lists one record per CDR3 protein. The table includes under 900,000 distinct CDR3 sequences, about 53% detected once. The germline V gene has CDR1 SEHNR and CDR2 FQNEAQ (reference sequence). This CDR3 has 12 amino acids. Trimming shortened V by 5 bases and J by 6 bases, and 10 bases separated the two germline ends. Study-wide results and limits: Normalized Chao1 diversity was significantly lower in multiple sclerosis patients than in controls. The study found TRBV5-6, TRBV5-1 and TRBV20-1 among about five TRBV segments more frequent in patients than controls.

This clonotype was detected once. As yet, its antigen is unknown. Material: blood. The TCR comes from a girl between 5 and 17 years old with multiple sclerosis. The rearrangement links TRBV7-9 to TRBJ1-2, with TRBD1 as a possible D gene (5 bases). CDR3 coding DNA: TGTGCCAGCAGCAAACCGGGGGATGGCTACACCTTC. The encoded protein is CASSKPGDGYTF.